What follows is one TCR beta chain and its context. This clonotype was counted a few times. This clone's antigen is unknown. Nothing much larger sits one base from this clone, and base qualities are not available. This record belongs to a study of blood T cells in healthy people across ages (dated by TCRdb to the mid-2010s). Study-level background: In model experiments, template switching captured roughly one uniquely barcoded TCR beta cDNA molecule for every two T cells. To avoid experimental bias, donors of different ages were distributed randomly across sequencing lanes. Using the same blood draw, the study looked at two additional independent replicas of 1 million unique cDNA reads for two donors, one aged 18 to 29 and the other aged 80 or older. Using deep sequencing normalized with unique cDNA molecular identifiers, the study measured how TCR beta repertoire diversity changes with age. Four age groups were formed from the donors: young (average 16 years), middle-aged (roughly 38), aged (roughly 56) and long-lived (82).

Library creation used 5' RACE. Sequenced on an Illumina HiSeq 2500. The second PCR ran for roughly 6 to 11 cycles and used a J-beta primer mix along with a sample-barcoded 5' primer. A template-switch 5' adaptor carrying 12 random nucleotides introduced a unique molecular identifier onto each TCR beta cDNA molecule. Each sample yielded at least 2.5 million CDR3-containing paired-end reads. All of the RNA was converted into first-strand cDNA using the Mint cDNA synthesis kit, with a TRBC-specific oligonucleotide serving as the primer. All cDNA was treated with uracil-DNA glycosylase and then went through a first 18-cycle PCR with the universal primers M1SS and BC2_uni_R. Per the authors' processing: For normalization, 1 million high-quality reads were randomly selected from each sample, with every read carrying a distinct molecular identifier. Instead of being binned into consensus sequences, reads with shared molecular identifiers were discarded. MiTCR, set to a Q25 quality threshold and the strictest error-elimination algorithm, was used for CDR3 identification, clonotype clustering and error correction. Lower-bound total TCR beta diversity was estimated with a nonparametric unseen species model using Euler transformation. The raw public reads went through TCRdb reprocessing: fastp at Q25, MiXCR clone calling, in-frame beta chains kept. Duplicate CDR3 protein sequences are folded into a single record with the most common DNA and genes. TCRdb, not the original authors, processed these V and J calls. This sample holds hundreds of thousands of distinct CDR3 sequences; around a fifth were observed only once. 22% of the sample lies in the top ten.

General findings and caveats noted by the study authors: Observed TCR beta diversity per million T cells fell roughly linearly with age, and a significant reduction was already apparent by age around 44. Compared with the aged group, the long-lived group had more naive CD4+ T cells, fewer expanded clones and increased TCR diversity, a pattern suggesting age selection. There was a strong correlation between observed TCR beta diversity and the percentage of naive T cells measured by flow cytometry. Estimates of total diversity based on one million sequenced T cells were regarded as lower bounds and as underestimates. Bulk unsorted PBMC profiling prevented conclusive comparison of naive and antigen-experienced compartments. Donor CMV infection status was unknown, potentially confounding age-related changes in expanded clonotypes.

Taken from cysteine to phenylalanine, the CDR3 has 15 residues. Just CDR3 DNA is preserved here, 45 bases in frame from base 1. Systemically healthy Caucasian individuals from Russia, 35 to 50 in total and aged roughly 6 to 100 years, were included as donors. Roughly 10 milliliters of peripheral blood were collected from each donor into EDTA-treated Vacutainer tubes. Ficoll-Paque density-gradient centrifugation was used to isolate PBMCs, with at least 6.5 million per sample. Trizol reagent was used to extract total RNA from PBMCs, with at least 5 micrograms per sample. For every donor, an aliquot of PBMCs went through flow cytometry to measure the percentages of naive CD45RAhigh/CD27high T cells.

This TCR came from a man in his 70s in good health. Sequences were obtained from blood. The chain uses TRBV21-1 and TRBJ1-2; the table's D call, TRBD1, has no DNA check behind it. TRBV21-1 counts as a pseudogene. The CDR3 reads CASSKGRDRGAGYTF. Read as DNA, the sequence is TGTGCCAGCAGCAAAGGAAGGGACAGAGGAGCCGGCTATACCTTC.